The T cell receptor beta chain under discussion was sequenced for a study of blood T cell repertoires in COVID-19. Study summary: Some COVID-19 samples were acute and others convalescent; all came from the United States, Italy and Spain. Nucleic acid was either cDNA or gDNA, and it came from T cells, B-cell-depleted T cells, or PBMCs.

The CDR3 runs 16 residues. The germline V gene encodes CDR1 MDHEN and CDR2 SYDVKM. The germline V and J ends were trimmed by 4 bases and 0 bases, with 13 bases remaining between them. In the original analysis: Researchers report that nucleated cell counts were estimated from reference gene primer amplification. Sequenced by immunoSEQ multiplex PCR; TCRdb stores in-frame clones only, minus some. V and J calls and clone size are copied from that table; D and trimming were computed from the DNA. The table has about 67,000 clones, 87% seen once; the top ten hold 15% to 20%. This chain uses TRBV28 with TRBJ1-5; D is uncertain. The sequence came from a woman of 80 years or more with acute or convalescent COVID-19. Sequencing used peripheral blood. The CDR3: CASSSSTDYSNQPQHF. In DNA form, the CDR3 reads TGTGCCAGCAGTTCCTCAACAGATTATAGCAATCAGCCCCAGCATTTT. The whole variable domain, filled in from reference TRBV28 and TRBJ1-5, reads DVKVTQSSRYLVKRTGEKVFLECVQDMDHENMFWYRQDPGLGLRLIYFSYDVKMKEKGDIPEGYSVSREKKERFSLILESASTNQTSMYLCASSSSTDYSNQPQHFGDGTRLSIL.